The entry that follows covers one T cell receptor (beta chain) sequence. TCRdb ran MiXCR on the 5' RACE reads and lists one entry per CDR3 protein. The sample lists approximately 300,000 distinct CDR3 sequences; less than 25% were seen once. This record comes from a study of CD8 T cells in ankylosing spondylitis. CDR1 and CDR2 from the germline V gene are SGHRS and YFSETQ. Trimming removed 0 bases from V and 6 bases from J; junction bases left unmatched: 3. This CDR3 region has 15 residues. Input material: blood, either unsorted or a sorted T cell fraction (not recorded which). The chain joins TRBV5-1 to TRBJ2-2; 9 bases line up with TRBD2. The clonotype comes from a female donor with ankylosing spondylitis or in good health (not recorded which). The chain's CDR3 is CASSLVAGVSGELFF. The CDR3 DNA follows: TGCGCCAGCAGCTTGGTAGCGGGAGTGTCCGGGGAGCTGTTTTTT. Together with reference TRBV5-1 and TRBJ2-2, the CDR3 gives the full variable domain: KAGVTQTPRYLIKTRGQQVTLSCSPISGHRSVSWYQQTPGQGLQFLFEYFSETQRNKGNFPGRFSGRQFSNSRSEMNVSTLELGDSALYLCASSLVAGVSGELFFGEGSRLTVL.